This entry lists 28 T cell receptor beta chains sequenced from one sample in a study of blood T cell repertoires in COVID-19. The data were produced by immunoSEQ multiplex PCR, yet TCRdb's version contains in-frame clones alone and is incomplete. The table shows about 480,000 clones, with 75% to 90% occurring only once. Sequencing input: peripheral blood. All receptors derive from a woman aged 25 to 39 with acute or convalescent COVID-19.

The chain couples TRBV7-9 to TRBJ2-3; 10 bases are shared with TRBD2. The V gene's germline CDR1 is SEHNR and CDR2 FQNEAQ (reference sequence). The CDR3 extends over 17 amino acids. J was trimmed by 6 bases and V by 2 bases; bases with no gene match: 11. The CDR3 region has the DNA TGTGCCAGCAGCTTAAGAATCAGCGGGGGGGCCTCGGATACGCAGTATTTT. Encoded protein: CASSLRISGGASDTQYF. Variable domain in full (rest from reference TRBV7-9 and TRBJ2-3): DTGVSQNPRHKITKRGQNVTFRCDPISEHNRLYWYRQTLGQGPEFLTYFQNEAQLEKSRLLSDRFSAERPKGSFSTLEIQRTEQGDSAMYLCASSLRISGGASDTQYFGPGTRLTVL.

The J gene is TRBJ1-2, the V gene TRBV18; 7 bases map to TRBD1. The CDR3 sequence is 15 residues long. V shed 1 base, J shed 8 bases, and the junction held 10 bases outside the gene matches. Per germline, CDR1 KGHSH and CDR2 LQKENI. This CDR3 is CASSPRDRVIGGYTF. The CDR3 DNA reads TGTGCCAGCTCACCACGCGACAGGGTGATTGGAGGCTACACCTTC.

In nucleotides, the CDR3 is TGTGCCAGTAGTATGGTCCGCCAGGAGACCCAGTACTTC. Its translation: CASSMVRQETQYF. This chain connects TRBV19 to TRBJ2-5; no clear D. There are 13 residues in the CDR3. Trimming took 3 bases from V and 5 from J, leaving 10 bases between them. In germline, CDR1 is LNHDA, CDR2 SQIVND (reference sequence).

The CDR3 nucleotides read TGTGCCACCAGTGATCCGTCAACAGGGATAAATACGCAGTATTTT. Translating it yields CATSDPSTGINTQYF. This rearrangement joins TRBV24-1 to TRBJ2-3; a weak D match, TRBD1 (6 bases). Trimming removed 3 bases from V and 7 bases from J, with 16 bases in between. CDR3 length: 15 amino acids. The V gene's germline CDR1 is KGHDR and CDR2 SFDVKD.

This clone was seen once. The genes are TRBV4-2 and TRBJ1-5; TRBD1 might be the D (6 bases). The V gene's germline CDR1 is LGHNA and CDR2 YNFKEQ. V was shortened by 5 bases and J by 7 bases, with 18 bases between the two germline ends. The CDR3 loop spans 15 amino acids. The CDR3 DNA is TGTGCCAGCAGCACACGATACAGGGTCGAGCAGCCCCAGCATTTT. It codes for CASSTRYRVEQPQHF.

This chain links TRBV9 with TRBJ2-5, with no clear D. The DNA end is more similar to TRBJ2-7, so the J call may be wrong. This CDR3 has 16 amino acids. Germline lookup yields CDR1 SGDLS and CDR2 YYNGEE. The CDR3 reads CASSVGDEARNYEQYF. CDR3 coding DNA: TGTGCCAGCAGCGTAGGTGACGAGGCTAGGAATTACGAGCAGTACTTC.

The chain employs TRBV5-8 and TRBJ2-3, with D perhaps matching TRBD2 (6 bases). Germline-derived CDR1 and CDR2 are SGHTS and YDEGEE. This CDR3 is built from 13 residues. Deletions cut 4 bases from V and 7 bases from J, with 13 bases between. The CDR3 region is CASSQTSMHTQYF. CDR3 DNA: TGTGCCAGCAGCCAGACTAGTATGCATACGCAGTATTTT.

This chain joins TRBV6-2 or TRBV6-3 and TRBJ2-5, with TRBD1 as a possible D gene (6 bases). Trimming pared 5 bases from V and 7 bases from J, leaving 23 bases between. Per germline, CDR1 MNHEY and CDR2 SVGEGT. CDR3 size: 16 residues. In DNA form, the CDR3 reads TGTGCCAGCAGTCAGGTACGGACAGATGTGATGAGGACCCAGTACTTC. The encoded protein is CASSQVRTDVMRTQYF.

The chain employs TRBV30 and TRBJ2-1; perhaps TRBD1 as D (6 bases). The CDR3 loop spans 15 amino acids. Germline V gene data show CDR1 as GTSNPN and CDR2 as SVGIG (reference sequence). V was pared by 0 bases and J by 4 bases, with 13 bases between. This CDR3 is CAWSVTGFGYNEQFF. CDR3 coding DNA: TGTGCCTGGAGTGTCACAGGGTTCGGGTACAATGAGCAGTTCTTC. Filled out from reference TRBV30 and TRBJ2-1, the complete variable domain reads SQTIHQWPATLVQPVGSPLSLECTVEGTSNPNLYWYRQAAGRGLQLLFYSVGIGQISSEVPQNLSASRPQDRQFILSSKKLLLSDSGFYLCAWSVTGFGYNEQFFGPGTRLTVL.

The chain employs TRBV4-1 and TRBJ2-7; 10 nucleotides match TRBD1. CDR3 size: 16 residues. The germline V gene encodes CDR1 MGHRA and CDR2 YSYEKL. J lost 1 base, V lost 0 bases, and 3 bases had no gene match. CDR3 loop: CASSQDKGQGSYEQYF. Written as DNA, the CDR3 is TGCGCCAGCAGCCAAGATAAGGGACAGGGGTCCTACGAGCAGTACTTC.

The CDR3 here is CASRPGGGQGALVQYF. For the CDR3, the DNA is TGTGCCAGCAGGCCCGGGGGAGGACAGGGGGCGCTTGTGCAGTACTTC. The chain carries TRBV28 and TRBJ2-7, with 11 bases fitting TRBD1. With 6 bases clipped from V and 9 bases from J, the junction kept 16 bases outside the gene matches. Germline V CDR1 and CDR2: MDHEN, SYDVKM. The CDR3 is 16 amino acids.

The chain carries TRBV3-1 (or the pseudogene TRBV3-2) and TRBJ1-2, with D possibly being TRBD1 (6 bases). Germline loops: CDR1 LGHDT, CDR2 YNNKEL (reference sequence). V lost 4 bases and J lost 3, with 9 bases in between. CDR3 length: 13 amino acids. CDR3 loop: CASSPRGHYGYTF. Here the CDR3 DNA reads TGTGCCAGCAGCCCCAGGGGTCACTATGGCTACACCTTC.

This chain uses TRBV2 with TRBJ2-5, with TRBD1 identical over 7 bases. CDR1 SNHLY and CDR2 FYNNEI come from the germline V gene. J was trimmed by 5 bases and V by 8 bases; bases with no gene match: 11. The CDR3 sequence is 14 residues long. The CDR3 loop reads CASYVEGASETQYF. CDR3 DNA sequence: TGTGCCAGCTATGTAGAGGGGGCTTCCGAGACCCAGTACTTC.

The genes are TRBV9 and TRBJ2-1; the match to TRBD1 covers 8 bases. The CDR3 totals 15 residues. The V gene's germline CDR1 is SGDLS and CDR2 YYNGEE. J was trimmed by 4 bases and V by 4 bases; bases with no gene match: 7. The CDR3 region is CASSPGQGVYNEQFF. The CDR3 DNA sequence: TGTGCCAGCAGCCCCGGACAGGGAGTGTACAATGAGCAGTTCTTC.

The CDR3 nucleotides read TGTGCCAGCGGGTGGGCTAGCGGGGCGGGAGAACAAGAGACCCAGTACTTC. Translating it yields CASGWASGAGEQETQYF. The gene calls are TRBV2 and TRBJ2-5; 9 bases are shared with TRBD2. The junction had 15 bases not matched to a gene; V was cut back by 8 bases and J by 2 bases. Germline assignment: CDR1 SNHLY and CDR2 FYNNEI. The CDR3 has 17 amino acids.

This sequence joins TRBV28 and TRBJ1-1; D gene ambiguous. Germline-derived CDR1 and CDR2 are MDHEN and SYDVKM. The V end was cut by 2 bases, the J end by 4 bases, with 8 bases between. The CDR3 extends over 13 amino acids. CDR3 bases: TGTGCCAGCAGTTTAGAGTTCGGCACTGAAGCTTTCTTT. Protein: CASSLEFGTEAFF.

The chain carries TRBV9 and TRBJ1-2; 10 bases match TRBD1. CDR3 length equals 16 residues. V trimming: 3 bases; J trimming: 8 bases; junction bases outside the gene matches: 13. CDR1 is SGDLS and CDR2 is YYNGEE in the germline V gene. Here the CDR3 reads CASSASTRDRGGGYTF. The DNA for the CDR3 is TGTGCCAGCAGCGCTTCAACCCGGGACAGGGGAGGGGGCTACACCTTC.

V gene TRBV27 combines with J gene TRBJ2-2; 8 bases are shared with TRBD1. The junction had 6 bases not matched to a gene; V was cut back by 6 bases and J by 6 bases. The V gene's germline CDR1 is MNHEY and CDR2 SMNVEV (reference sequence). CDR3 size: 14 residues. For the CDR3, the DNA is TGTGCCAGCAGGAACAGGGGGGTGTCCGGGGAGCTGTTTTTT. The encoded protein is CASRNRGVSGELFF.

The V and J genes are TRBV6-5 and TRBJ2-4, with 7 bases aligning to TRBD1. Germline V CDR1 and CDR2: MNHEY, SVGAGI. There are 15 residues in the CDR3. With 7 bases clipped from V and 0 bases from J, the junction kept 6 bases outside the gene matches. CDR3 nucleotides: TGTGCCAGCACTCTCGGACAGGTAGCCAAAAACATTCAGTACTTC. Protein product: CASTLGQVAKNIQYF.

This clone was detected a few times. The sample has other DNA sequences that encode this CDR3 too. Written as DNA, the CDR3 is TGTGCCAGCAGTGCCGGGACAGGGGATTTGGAGACCCAGTACTTC. Its translation: CASSAGTGDLETQYF. V and J are TRBV2 and TRBJ2-5, with TRBD1 identical over 10 bases. V lost 4 bases and J lost 5; bases outside the gene matches: 7. This CDR3 region has 15 residues. Looked up from germline, CDR1 is SNHLY and CDR2 is FYNNEI.

In its sample, this clone was seen a few times. The chain is built from TRBV30 and TRBJ1-1; TRBD1 might be the D (5 bases). V was cut by 7 bases and J by 1 base, with 10 bases left in between. In germline, CDR1 is GTSNPN, CDR2 SVGIG (reference sequence). The CDR3 is 12 residues long. The CDR3 here is CASEDKNTEAFF. CDR3 in DNA: TGTGCCTCCGAGGACAAGAACACTGAAGCTTTCTTT.

The chain joins TRBV6-4 to TRBJ2-2, with TRBD2 identical over 10 bases. The germline gives CDR1 MRHNA, CDR2 SNTAGT. The ends lost 2 bases at V and 7 bases at J; junction bases unmatched: 4. The CDR3 loop spans 15 amino acids. CDR3: CASSDLAGAIGELFF. CDR3 DNA: TGTGCCAGCAGTGACCTAGCGGGGGCTATCGGGGAGCTGTTTTTT.

In its sample, this clone was seen a few times. The chain employs TRBV11-1 and TRBJ2-7; D gene ambiguous. Trimming pared 1 base from V and 4 bases from J, leaving 8 bases between. The CDR3 has 13 amino acids. Per the germline V gene, CDR1 is SGHAT and CDR2 is FQDESV (reference sequence). The CDR3 region has the DNA TGTGCCAGCAGCTTAGGAGGCTGGTACGAGCAGTACTTC. Encoded protein: CASSLGGWYEQYF.

The genes are TRBV25-1 and TRBJ1-2; D remains unclear. The germline V gene encodes CDR1 MGHDK and CDR2 SYGVNS. V was shortened by 5 bases and J by 4 bases, with 14 bases between the two germline ends. This CDR3 has 14 residues. CDR3 DNA sequence: TGTGCCAGCAGTCCCGACCGGGTCTTCTATGGCTACACCTTC. It specifies CASSPDRVFYGYTF.

This chain uses TRBV5-1 with TRBJ2-3; tentative D call: TRBD1 (6 bases). The CDR3 runs 15 residues. Germline loops: CDR1 SGHRS, CDR2 YFSETQ. The V end lost 5 bases, the J end lost 3 bases, and 16 bases lay between the germline ends. CDR3 protein: CASSLQGFSTDTQYF. Written as DNA, the CDR3 is TGCGCCAGCAGTCTACAGGGTTTTAGTACAGATACGCAGTATTTT.

This clone was observed a single time. This chain connects TRBV9 to TRBJ2-3; D may be TRBD1 (5 bases). V lost 0 bases to trimming and J lost 3 bases, with 11 bases between them. The CDR3 loop spans 15 amino acids. Germline V CDR1 and CDR2: SGDLS, YYNGEE. CDR3 nucleotides: TGTGCCAGCAGCGTAGAATCTAAGGGGACAGATACGCAGTATTTT. Protein: CASSVESKGTDTQYF.

A single count supports this clone. The rearrangement links TRBV5-1 to TRBJ2-2; possibly TRBD1 for D (5 bases). The germline CDR1 and CDR2 sequences are SGHRS and YFSETQ. This CDR3 spans 16 amino acids. Trimming left V 1 base short and J 3 bases short, with 13 bases between. CDR3 sequence: CASSLLSQEYTGELFF. The CDR3 DNA reads TGCGCCAGCAGCTTGTTGTCACAGGAATACACCGGGGAGCTGTTTTTT.

This rearrangement joins TRBV6-2 or TRBV6-3 to TRBJ2-5; 7 bases line up with TRBD2. Per germline, CDR1 MNHEY and CDR2 SVGEGT. The ends lost 0 bases at V and 4 bases at J; junction bases unmatched: 5. The CDR3 length is 15 residues. CDR3 sequence (DNA): TGTGCCAGCAGTTACTCGATCGGCGGGGGAGAGACCCAGTACTTC. Protein: CASSYSIGGGETQYF.